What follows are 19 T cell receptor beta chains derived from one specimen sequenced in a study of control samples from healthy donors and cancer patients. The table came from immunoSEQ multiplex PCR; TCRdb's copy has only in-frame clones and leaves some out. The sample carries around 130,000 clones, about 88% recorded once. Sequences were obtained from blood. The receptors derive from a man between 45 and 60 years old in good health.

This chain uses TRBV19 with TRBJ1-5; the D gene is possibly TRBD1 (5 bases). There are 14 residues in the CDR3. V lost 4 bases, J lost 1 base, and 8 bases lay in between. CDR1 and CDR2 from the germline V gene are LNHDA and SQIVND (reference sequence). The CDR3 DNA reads TGTGCCAGTAGTACGGGGGAAAGCAATCAGCCCCAGCATTTT. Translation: CASSTGESNQPQHF.

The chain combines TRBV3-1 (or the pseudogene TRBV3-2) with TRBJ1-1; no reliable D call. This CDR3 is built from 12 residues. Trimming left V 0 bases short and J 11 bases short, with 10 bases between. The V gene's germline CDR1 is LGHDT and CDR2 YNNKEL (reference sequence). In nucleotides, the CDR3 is TGTGCCAGCAGCCAAGATGCTGCTCGGGCTTTCTTT. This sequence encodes CASSQDAARAFF.

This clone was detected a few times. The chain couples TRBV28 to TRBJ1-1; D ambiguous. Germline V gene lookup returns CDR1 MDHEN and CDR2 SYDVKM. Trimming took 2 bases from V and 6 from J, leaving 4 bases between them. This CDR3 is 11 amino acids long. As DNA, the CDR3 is TGTGCCAGCAGTTTAGCTTCTGAAGCTTTCTTT. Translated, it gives CASSLASEAFF.

CDR3 sequence: CASRPTSGGAGELFF. As DNA, the CDR3 is TGTGCCAGCAGGCCTACTAGCGGGGGCGCCGGGGAGCTGTTTTTT. V and J are TRBV9 and TRBJ2-2; TRBD2 agrees at 11 bases. The trim removed 5 bases at V and 6 bases at J, leaving 6 bases unmatched. The CDR3 sequence is 15 residues long. CDR1 and CDR2 from the germline V gene are SGDLS and YYNGEE.

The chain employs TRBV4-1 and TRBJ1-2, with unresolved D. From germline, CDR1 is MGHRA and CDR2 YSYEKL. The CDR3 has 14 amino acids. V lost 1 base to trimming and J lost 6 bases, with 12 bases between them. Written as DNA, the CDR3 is TGCGCCAGCAGCCAAGCAACGAGGGTTGATGGCTACACCTTC. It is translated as CASSQATRVDGYTF.

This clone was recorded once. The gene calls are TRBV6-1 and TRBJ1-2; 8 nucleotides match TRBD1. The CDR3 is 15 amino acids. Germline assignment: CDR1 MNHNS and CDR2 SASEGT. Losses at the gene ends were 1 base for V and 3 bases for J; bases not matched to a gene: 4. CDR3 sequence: CASSEGTGPYYGYTF. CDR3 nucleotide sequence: TGTGCCAGCAGTGAAGGGACAGGGCCTTACTATGGCTACACCTTC.

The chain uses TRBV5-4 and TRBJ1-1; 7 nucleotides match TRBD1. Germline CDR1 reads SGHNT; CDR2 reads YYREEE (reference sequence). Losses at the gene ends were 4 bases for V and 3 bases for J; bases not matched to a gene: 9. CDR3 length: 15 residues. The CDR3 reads CASSPQTGQDTEAFF. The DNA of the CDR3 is TGTGCCAGCAGCCCACAGACAGGGCAAGACACTGAAGCTTTCTTT.

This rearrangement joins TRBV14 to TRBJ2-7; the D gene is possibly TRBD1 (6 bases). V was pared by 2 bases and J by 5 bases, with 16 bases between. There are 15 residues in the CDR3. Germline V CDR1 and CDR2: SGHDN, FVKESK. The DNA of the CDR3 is TGTGCCAGCAGCCAATGGGGTTCAGGGGTAGACGAGCAGTACTTC. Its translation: CASSQWGSGVDEQYF.

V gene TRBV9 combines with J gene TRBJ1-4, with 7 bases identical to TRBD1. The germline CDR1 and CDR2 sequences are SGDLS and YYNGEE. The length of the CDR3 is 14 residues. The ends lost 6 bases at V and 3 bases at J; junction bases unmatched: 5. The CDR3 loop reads CASNFGTANEKLFF. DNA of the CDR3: TGTGCCAGCAACTTCGGGACAGCTAATGAAAAACTGTTTTTT.

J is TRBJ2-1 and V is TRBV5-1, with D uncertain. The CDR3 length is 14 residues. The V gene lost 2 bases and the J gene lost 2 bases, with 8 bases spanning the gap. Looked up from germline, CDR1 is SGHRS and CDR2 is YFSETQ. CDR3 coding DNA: TGCGCCAGCAGCTTTGACAAAACCTACAATGAGCAGTTCTTC. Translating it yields CASSFDKTYNEQFF.

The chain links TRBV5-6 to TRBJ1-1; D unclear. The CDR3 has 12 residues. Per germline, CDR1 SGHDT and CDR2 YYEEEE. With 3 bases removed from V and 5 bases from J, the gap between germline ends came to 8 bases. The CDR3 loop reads CASSYGVTEAFF. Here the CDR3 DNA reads TGTGCCAGCAGCTATGGGGTTACTGAAGCTTTCTTT.

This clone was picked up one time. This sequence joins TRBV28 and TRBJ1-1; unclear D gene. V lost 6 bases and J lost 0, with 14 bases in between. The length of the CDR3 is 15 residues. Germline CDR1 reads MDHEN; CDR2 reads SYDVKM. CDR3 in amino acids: CASSQTHGVNTEAFF. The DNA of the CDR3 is TGTGCCAGCAGCCAAACCCATGGGGTGAACACTGAAGCTTTCTTT.

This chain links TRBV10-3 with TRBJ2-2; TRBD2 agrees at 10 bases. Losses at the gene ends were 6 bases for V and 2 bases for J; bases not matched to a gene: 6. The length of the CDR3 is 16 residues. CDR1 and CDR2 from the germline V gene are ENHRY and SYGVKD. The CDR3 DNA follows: TGTGCCATCAGGGCTAGCGGGGGCGTTAACACCGGGGAGCTGTTTTTT. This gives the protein CAIRASGGVNTGELFF.

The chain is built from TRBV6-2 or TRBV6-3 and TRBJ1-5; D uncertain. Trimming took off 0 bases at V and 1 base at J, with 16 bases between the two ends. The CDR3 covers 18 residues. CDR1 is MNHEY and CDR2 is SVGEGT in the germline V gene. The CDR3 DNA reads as TGTGCCAGCAGTTACTCGAGGAACAGAGCTTCGAGCAATCAGCCCCAGCATTTT. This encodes CASSYSRNRASSNQPQHF.

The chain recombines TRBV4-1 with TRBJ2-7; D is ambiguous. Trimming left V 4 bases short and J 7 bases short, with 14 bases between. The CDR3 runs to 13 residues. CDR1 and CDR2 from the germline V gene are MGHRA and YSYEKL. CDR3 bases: TGCGCCAGCAGCCTCCCGCCTTCGAGAGAGCAGTACTTC. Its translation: CASSLPPSREQYF.

The CDR3 spells CASSPVGGVSTGELFF. DNA of the CDR3: TGCGCCAGCAGCCCCGTCGGGGGCGTTAGTACCGGGGAGCTGTTTTTT. V and J are TRBV5-1 and TRBJ2-2; either TRBD1 or TRBD2 may fit D (6 bases each). Deletions cut 4 bases from V and 5 bases from J, with 18 bases between. Looked up from germline, CDR1 is SGHRS and CDR2 is YFSETQ. This CDR3 region has 16 residues.

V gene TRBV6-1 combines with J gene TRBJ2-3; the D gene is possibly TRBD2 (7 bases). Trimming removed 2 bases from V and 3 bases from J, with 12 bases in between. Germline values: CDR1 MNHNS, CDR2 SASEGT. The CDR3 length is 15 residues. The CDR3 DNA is TGTGCCAGCAGTGAATCTGGGGGGGCGACAGATACGCAGTATTTT. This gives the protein CASSESGGATDTQYF.

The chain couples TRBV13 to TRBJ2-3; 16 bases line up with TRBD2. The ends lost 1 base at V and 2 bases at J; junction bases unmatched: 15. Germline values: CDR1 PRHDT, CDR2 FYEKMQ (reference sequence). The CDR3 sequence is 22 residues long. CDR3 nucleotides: TGTGCCAGCAGCTTAGATGGGACTAGCGGGGGGGCCGCCAACCGATACACAGATACGCAGTATTTT. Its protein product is CASSLDGTSGGAANRYTDTQYF.

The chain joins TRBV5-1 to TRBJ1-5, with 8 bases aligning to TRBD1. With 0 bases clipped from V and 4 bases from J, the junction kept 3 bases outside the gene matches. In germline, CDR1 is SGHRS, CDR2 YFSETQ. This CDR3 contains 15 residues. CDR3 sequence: CASSLDGQGNQPQHF. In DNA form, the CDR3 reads TGCGCCAGCAGCTTGGATGGACAGGGTAATCAGCCCCAGCATTTT.